In this sample, the clone carrying this TCR beta chain turned up many times. Amplification targeted the TCR beta CDR3 regions, with RNA transcripts as the source material. The first round was an RT-PCR with HTBI primers, and the second round was a multiplex PCR. MiXCR was run by TCRdb on the multiplex PCR reads, yielding one entry per CDR3 protein. The sample yields roughly 400,000 distinct CDR3 sequences, about 16% seen once. This specimen belongs to a study of Graves' ophthalmopathy and Graves' hyperthyroidism. The CDR3 runs to 14 residues. Trimming removed 5 bases from V and 10 bases from J; junction bases left unmatched: 11. CDR1 GTSNPN and CDR2 SVGIG come from the germline V gene (reference sequence).

This receptor was taken from a woman aged 18-35 years with Graves' ophthalmopathy. V usage is TRBV30 and J usage is TRBJ1-6, with TRBD1 matching 7 bases. The sequenced sample consisted of peripheral blood. In DNA, the CDR3 is TGTGCCTGGGAACTAGGGACAGACCACTCACCCCTCCACTTT. Translating it yields CAWELGTDHSPLHF.